The 9 T cell receptor beta chains below come from one sample, sequenced in a study of response to subunit inactivated influenza vaccine. MiXCR was run by TCRdb on the RT-PCR reads, yielding one entry per CDR3 protein. Altogether some 570,000 distinct CDR3 sequences are present, over 9% being singletons, with the ten largest covering approximately 10%. This sample was also put to use in a study of T cells expressing NK-cell markers. This second study notes: What made the TCR beta cDNA was 5'RACE template switching with UMIs.

The sequencing used PBMCs from blood, collected on the day of vaccination. The receptor set was obtained from a man in his fifties or sixties who received an inactivated influenza vaccine.

This clonotype was observed many times. V usage is TRBV10-3 and J usage is TRBJ2-7; D remains ambiguous. The V gene lost 8 bases and the J gene lost 0 bases, with 14 bases spanning the gap. Per germline, CDR1 ENHRY and CDR2 SYGVKD. The CDR3 has 14 amino acids. This chain's CDR3 is CAIFNPGHSYEQYF. Here the CDR3 DNA reads TGTGCCATCTTCAATCCAGGCCACTCCTACGAGCAGTACTTC.

This clonotype has ten or more counts. The J gene is TRBJ2-5, the V gene TRBV5-5; 9 bases agree with TRBD2. The V segment lost 3 bases and the J segment 4 bases; nucleotides outside the gene matches: 7. Per the germline V gene, CDR1 is SGHKS and CDR2 is YYEKEE (reference sequence). The length of the CDR3 is 15 residues. The CDR3 loop reads CASSWGAGGGETQYF. CDR3 in DNA: TGTGCCAGCAGCTGGGGAGCGGGGGGAGGAGAGACCCAGTACTTC.

Only a few counts were recorded for this clonotype. J is TRBJ1-6 and V is TRBV5-1, with a possible D match to TRBD1 (5 bases). The germline V and J ends were trimmed by 0 bases and 9 bases, with 13 bases remaining between them. CDR1 SGHRS and CDR2 YFSETQ come from the germline V gene. The CDR3 loop spans 15 amino acids. The CDR3 loop is CASSLARGVGSPLHF. The DNA of the CDR3 is TGCGCCAGCAGCTTGGCAAGAGGGGTCGGTTCACCCCTCCACTTT.

The chain joins TRBV13 to TRBJ2-7; 11 nucleotides agree with TRBD2. The length of the CDR3 is 19 residues. With V trimmed by 4 bases and J by 5 bases, 19 bases remained unmatched. CDR1 PRHDT and CDR2 FYEKMQ come from the germline V gene (reference sequence). The DNA of the CDR3 is TGTGCCAGCAGCTCCAAAGGGAGTCGGTCACTAGCGGGAGTTGACGAGCAGTACTTC. This sequence encodes CASSSKGSRSLAGVDEQYF.

The table lists this clonotype with a few counts. The genes are TRBV27 and TRBJ1-1; D may be TRBD1 (5 bases). The CDR3 is 14 residues long. From germline, CDR1 is MNHEY and CDR2 SMNVEV (reference sequence). The germline V and J ends were trimmed by 3 bases and 8 bases, with 16 bases remaining between them. In DNA form, the CDR3 reads TGTGCCAGCAGTTTCGTATATGAGACAGAAGAAGCTTTCTTT. Translated, it gives CASSFVYETEEAFF.

This clonotype has ten or more counts. The chain employs TRBV4-1 and TRBJ2-1, with 10 bases identical to TRBD2. V dropped 0 bases and J dropped 0; count of bases not matched to a gene: 14. CDR1 is MGHRA, CDR2 YSYEKL, per germline. CDR3 size: 21 residues. CDR3 nucleotides: TGCGCCAGCAGCCAAGATTTGGCCGGTTGGTTAGCGGGGGGCTCCTACAATGAGCAGTTCTTC. Translated: CASSQDLAGWLAGGSYNEQFF.

This clonotype appeared a few times. J is TRBJ2-7 and V is TRBV6-5; the D is unclear. CDR1 and CDR2 from the germline V gene are MNHEY and SVGAGI. V lost 4 bases to trimming and J lost 5 bases, with 12 bases between them. This CDR3 contains 13 residues. The CDR3 reads CASSLHPMDEQYF. DNA of the CDR3: TGTGCCAGCAGTTTACACCCGATGGACGAGCAGTACTTC.

The chain is built from TRBV5-1 and TRBJ2-5; D not resolved. Germline values: CDR1 SGHRS, CDR2 YFSETQ. The CDR3 runs 12 residues. Trimming removed 7 bases from V and 5 bases from J, with 12 bases in between. CDR3 in amino acids: CASYIVRETQYF. DNA for the CDR3: TGCGCCAGCTATATTGTCCGGGAGACCCAGTACTTC.

This clonotype was seen only a few times. CDR3 nucleotide sequence: TGTGCCACCAGCAAAGACAGGGTAGTCCGCCCTGGAAAACTGTTTTTT. It translates to CATSKDRVVRPGKLFF. This sequence joins TRBV15 and TRBJ1-4; 7 positions match TRBD1. The CDR3 runs 16 residues. In germline, CDR1 is LNHNV, CDR2 YYDKDF (reference sequence). V lost 4 bases to trimming and J lost 10 bases; unmatched junction nucleotides: 15. The whole variable domain, filled in from reference TRBV15 and TRBJ1-4, reads DAMVIQNPRYQVTQFGKPVTLSCSQTLNHNVMYWYQQKSSQAPKLLFHYYDKDFNNEADTPDNFQSRRPNTSFCFLDIRSPGLGDTAMYLCATSKDRVVRPGKLFFGSGTQLSVL.